This TCR beta chain was obtained from a study of T cell responses to AZD1222 COVID-19 vaccine. The germline gives CDR1 GTSNPN, CDR2 SVGIG (reference sequence). V was clipped by 7 bases and J by 10 bases; unmatched bases: 18. This CDR3 comprises 15 residues. Data came from immunoSEQ multiplex PCR; TCRdb stores just in-frame clones and leaves some out. Of around 99,000 clones listed, about 90% were seen once; the top ten hold 4.4%. The J gene is TRBJ2-1, the V gene TRBV30, with 8 bases fitting TRBD2. The receptor comes from an adult who received the AZD1222 COVID-19 vaccine. Sequenced material: peripheral blood, taken 28 days after the second AZD1222 dose. The chain's CDR3 is CASTSGTRIFGEQFF. In nucleotides, the CDR3 is TGTGCCTCGACTTCCGGGACTAGGATCTTCGGGGAGCAGTTCTTC.